Listed here is a single T cell receptor beta chain. The protocol was immunoSEQ multiplex PCR, while the TCRdb copy is restricted to in-frame clones and leaves out a portion. The sample yields under 5,500 clones, approximately 80% seen once. The data stem from a study of blood T cell repertoires in COVID-19. Study context: Sources were T cells, B-cell-depleted T cells, or PBMCs; the material itself was cDNA or gDNA.

Germline V gene data show CDR1 as SEHNR and CDR2 as FQNEAQ (reference sequence). The V segment lost 3 bases and the J segment 6 bases; nucleotides outside the gene matches: 15. The length of the CDR3 is 17 residues. The chain links TRBV7-9 to TRBJ1-1, with TRBD1 matching over 8 bases. This TCR derives from a man in his 70s with active COVID-19. The sample consisted of peripheral blood. The CDR3 region has the DNA TGTGCCAGCAGCTTGATAGTCGGACAGGGCGGCAGTTCTGAAGCTTTCTTT. It is translated as CASSLIVGQGGSSEAFF.